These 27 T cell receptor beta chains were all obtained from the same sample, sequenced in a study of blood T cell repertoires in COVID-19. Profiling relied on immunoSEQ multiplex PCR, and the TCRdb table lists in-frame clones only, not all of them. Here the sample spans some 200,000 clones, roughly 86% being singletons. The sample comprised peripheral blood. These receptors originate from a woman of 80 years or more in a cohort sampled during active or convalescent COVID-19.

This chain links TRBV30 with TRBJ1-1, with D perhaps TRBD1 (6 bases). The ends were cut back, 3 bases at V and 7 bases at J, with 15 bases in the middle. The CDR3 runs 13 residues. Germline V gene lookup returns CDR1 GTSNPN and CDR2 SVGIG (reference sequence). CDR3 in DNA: TGTGCCTGGAGGACCGACAGGAGGCTTGAAGCTTTCTTT. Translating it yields CAWRTDRRLEAFF.

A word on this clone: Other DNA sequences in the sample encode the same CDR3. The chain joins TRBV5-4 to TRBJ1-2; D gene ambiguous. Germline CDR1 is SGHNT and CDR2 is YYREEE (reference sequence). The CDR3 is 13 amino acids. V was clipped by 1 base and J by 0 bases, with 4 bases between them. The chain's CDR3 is CASSLTANYGYTF. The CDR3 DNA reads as TGTGCCAGCAGCTTGACAGCTAACTATGGCTACACCTTC.

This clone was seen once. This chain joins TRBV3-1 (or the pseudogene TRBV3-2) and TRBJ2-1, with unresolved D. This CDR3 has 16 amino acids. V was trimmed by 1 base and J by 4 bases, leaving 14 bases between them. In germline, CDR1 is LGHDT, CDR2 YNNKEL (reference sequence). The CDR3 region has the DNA TGTGCCAGCAGCCAAGCCACTACCCATCCTTACAATGAGCAGTTCTTC. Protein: CASSQATTHPYNEQFF.

The CDR3 sequence is CASSLANGATNEKLFF. The CDR3 DNA sequence: TGTGCCAGCAGCTTAGCGAACGGGGCAACTAATGAAAAACTGTTTTTT. V and J are TRBV7-8 and TRBJ1-4, with D unclear. This CDR3 has 16 residues. Deletions cut 0 bases from V and 0 bases from J, with 8 bases between. The germline CDR1 and CDR2 sequences are SGHVS and FQNEAQ. The whole variable domain, remainder taken from reference TRBV7-8 and TRBJ1-4, is GAGVSQSPRYKVAKRGQDVALRCDPISGHVSLFWYQQALGQGPEFLTYFQNEAQLDKSGLPSDRFFAERPEGSVSTLKIQRTQQEDSAVYLCASSLANGATNEKLFFGSGTQLSVL.

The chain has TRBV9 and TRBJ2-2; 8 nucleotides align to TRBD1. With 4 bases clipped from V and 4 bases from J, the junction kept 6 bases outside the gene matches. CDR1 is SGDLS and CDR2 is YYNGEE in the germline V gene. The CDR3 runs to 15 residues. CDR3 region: CASSPTDRGTGELFF. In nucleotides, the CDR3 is TGTGCCAGCAGCCCGACAGACAGGGGCACCGGGGAGCTGTTTTTT.

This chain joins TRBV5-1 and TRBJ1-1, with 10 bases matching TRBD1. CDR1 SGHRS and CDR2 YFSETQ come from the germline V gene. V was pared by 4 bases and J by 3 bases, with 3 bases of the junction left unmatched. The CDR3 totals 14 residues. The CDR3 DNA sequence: TGCGCCAGCAGCGGGACAGGGGTGGACACTGAAGCTTTCTTT. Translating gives CASSGTGVDTEAFF.

The CDR3 DNA reads TGTGCCAGTAGTGAGCTTTTGCGGGCCCGTGAAGCTTTCTTT. Amino acid sequence: CASSELLRAREAFF. This chain joins TRBV19 and TRBJ1-1, with D uncertain. The V gene's germline CDR1 is LNHDA and CDR2 SQIVND (reference sequence). CDR3 length: 14 residues. The germline V and J ends were trimmed by 5 bases and 7 bases, with 17 bases remaining between them.

The CDR3 is CASSLPGSSTEAFF. The CDR3 coding sequence is TGCGCCAGCAGCTTGCCAGGGTCTAGCACTGAAGCTTTCTTT. V usage is TRBV5-1 and J usage is TRBJ1-1, with TRBD1 as a possible D gene (5 bases). CDR3 length equals 14 residues. Trimming cost V 1 base and J 4 bases, with 11 bases left between them. Germline assignment: CDR1 SGHRS and CDR2 YFSETQ.

In DNA, the CDR3 is TGTGCCAGCAGCTTAGCCGGGACAGGGTACCAGCCCCAGCATTTT. Protein: CASSLAGTGYQPQHF. The chain is built from TRBV7-8 and TRBJ1-5; 9 nucleotides match TRBD1. The CDR3 has 15 residues. V shed 0 bases and J 7 bases; nucleotides not matched to a gene: 4. Germline V gene lookup returns CDR1 SGHVS and CDR2 FQNEAQ.

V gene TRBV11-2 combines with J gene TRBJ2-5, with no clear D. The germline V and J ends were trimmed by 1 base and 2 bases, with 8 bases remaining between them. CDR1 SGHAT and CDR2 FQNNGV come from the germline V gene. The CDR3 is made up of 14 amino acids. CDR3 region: CASSLGANQETQYF. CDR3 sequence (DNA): TGTGCCAGCAGCTTAGGGGCTAATCAAGAGACCCAGTACTTC.

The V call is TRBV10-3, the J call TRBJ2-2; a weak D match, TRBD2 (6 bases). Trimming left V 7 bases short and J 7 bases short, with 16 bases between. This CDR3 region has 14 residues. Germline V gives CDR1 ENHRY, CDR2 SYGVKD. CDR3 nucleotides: TGTGCCATCAACGGGGGAGTACTAAACGGGGAGCTGTTTTTT. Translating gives CAINGGVLNGELFF.

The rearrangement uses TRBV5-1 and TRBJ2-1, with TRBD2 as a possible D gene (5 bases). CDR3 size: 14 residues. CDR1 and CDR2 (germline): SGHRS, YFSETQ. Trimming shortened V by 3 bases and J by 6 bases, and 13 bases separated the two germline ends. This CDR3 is CASSWVSRGNEQFF. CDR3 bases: TGCGCCAGCAGCTGGGTTAGTCGGGGCAATGAGCAGTTCTTC.

CDR3 in DNA: TGCGCCAGCAGCCAGGGGTGGTGGGGCGGGAACACTGAAGCTTTCTTT. It encodes CASSQGWWGGNTEAFF. This chain links TRBV4-1 with TRBJ1-1, with a tentative D call TRBD1 (5 bases). Deletions cut 3 bases from V and 1 base from J, with 15 bases between. CDR1 is MGHRA, CDR2 YSYEKL, per germline. CDR3 length equals 16 residues.

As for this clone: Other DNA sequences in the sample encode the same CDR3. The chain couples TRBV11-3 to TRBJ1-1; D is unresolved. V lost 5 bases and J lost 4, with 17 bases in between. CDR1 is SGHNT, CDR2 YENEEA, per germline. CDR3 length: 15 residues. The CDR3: CASSPIRAGGTEAFF. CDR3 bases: TGTGCCAGCAGCCCGATCAGAGCGGGAGGCACTGAAGCTTTCTTT. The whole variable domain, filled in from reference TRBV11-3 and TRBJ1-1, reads EAGVVQSPRYKIIEKKQPVAFWCNPISGHNTLYWYLQNLGQGPELLIRYENEEAVDDSQLPKDRFSAERLKGVDSTLKIQPAELGDSAVYLCASSPIRAGGTEAFFGQGTRLTVV.

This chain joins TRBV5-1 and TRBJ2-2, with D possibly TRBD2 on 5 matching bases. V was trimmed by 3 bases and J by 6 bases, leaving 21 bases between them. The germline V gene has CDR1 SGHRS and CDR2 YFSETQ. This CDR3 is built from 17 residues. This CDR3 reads CASSSPKLPDGAGELFF. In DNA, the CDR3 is TGCGCCAGCAGCTCGCCGAAACTACCGGACGGGGCCGGGGAGCTGTTTTTT.

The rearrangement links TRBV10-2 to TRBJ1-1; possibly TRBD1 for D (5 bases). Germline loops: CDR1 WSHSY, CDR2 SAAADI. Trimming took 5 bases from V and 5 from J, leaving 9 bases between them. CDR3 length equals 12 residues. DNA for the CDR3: TGCGCCAGCAGTATACGGGGGACTGAAGCTTTCTTT. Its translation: CASSIRGTEAFF.

Written as DNA, the CDR3 is TGTGCCACCAGCACCGCCGTGACAGGTCGTAATGAAAAACTGTTTTTT. Translated, it gives CATSTAVTGRNEKLFF. The chain employs TRBV15 and TRBJ1-4; D is possibly TRBD1 (6 bases). The V end was cut by 4 bases, the J end by 4 bases, with 16 bases between. The germline CDR1 and CDR2 sequences are LNHNV and YYDKDF (reference sequence). This CDR3 spans 16 amino acids.

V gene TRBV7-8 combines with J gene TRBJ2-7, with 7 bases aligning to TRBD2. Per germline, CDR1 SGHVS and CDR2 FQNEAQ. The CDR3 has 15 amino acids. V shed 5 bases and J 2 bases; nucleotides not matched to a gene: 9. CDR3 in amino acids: CASSTRAGRTYEQYF. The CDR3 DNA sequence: TGTGCCAGCAGCACACGAGCGGGGAGAACCTACGAGCAGTACTTC.

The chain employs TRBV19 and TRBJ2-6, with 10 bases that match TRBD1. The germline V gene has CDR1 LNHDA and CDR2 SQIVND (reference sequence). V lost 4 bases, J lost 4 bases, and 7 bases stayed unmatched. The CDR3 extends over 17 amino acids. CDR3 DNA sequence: TGTGCCAGTAGTACGTCCGGGACAGGGGTCGGGGCCAACGTCCTGACTTTC. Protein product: CASSTSGTGVGANVLTF. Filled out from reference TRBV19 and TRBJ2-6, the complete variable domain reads DGGITQSPKYLFRKEGQNVTLSCEQNLNHDAMYWYRQDPGQGLRLIYYSQIVNDFQKGDIAEGYSVSREKKESFPLTVTSAQKNPTAFYLCASSTSGTGVGANVLTFGAGSRLTVL.

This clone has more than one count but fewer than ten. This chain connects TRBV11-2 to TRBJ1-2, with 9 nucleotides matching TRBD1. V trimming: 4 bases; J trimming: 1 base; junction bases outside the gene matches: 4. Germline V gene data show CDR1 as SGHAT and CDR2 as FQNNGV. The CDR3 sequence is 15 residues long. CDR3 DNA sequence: TGTGCCAGCAGCTCCTGGACAGGGGATAACTATGGCTACACCTTC. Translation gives CASSSWTGDNYGYTF. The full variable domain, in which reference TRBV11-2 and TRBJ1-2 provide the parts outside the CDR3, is EAGVAQSPRYKIIEKRQSVAFWCNPISGHATLYWYQQILGQGPKLLIQFQNNGVVDDSQLPKDRFSAERLKGVDSTLKIQPAKLEDSAVYLCASSSWTGDNYGYTFGSGTRLTVV.

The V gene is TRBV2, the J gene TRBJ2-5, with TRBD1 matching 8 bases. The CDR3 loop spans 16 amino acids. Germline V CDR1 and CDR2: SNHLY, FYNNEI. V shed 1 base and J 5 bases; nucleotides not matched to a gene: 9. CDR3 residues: CASSEERAGGGETQYF. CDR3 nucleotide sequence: TGTGCCAGCAGTGAAGAGCGAGCAGGGGGCGGGGAGACCCAGTACTTC. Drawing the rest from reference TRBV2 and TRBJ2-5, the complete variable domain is EPEVTQTPSHQVTQMGQEVILRCVPISNHLYFYWYRQILGQKVEFLVSFYNNEISEKSEIFDDQFSVERPDGSNFTLKIRSTKLEDSAMYFCASSEERAGGGETQYFGPGTRLLVL.

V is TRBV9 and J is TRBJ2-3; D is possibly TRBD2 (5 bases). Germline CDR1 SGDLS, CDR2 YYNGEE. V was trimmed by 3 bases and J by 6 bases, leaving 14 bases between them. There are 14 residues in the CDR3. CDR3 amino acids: CASSAKGERDTQYF. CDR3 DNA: TGTGCCAGCAGCGCGAAGGGAGAGAGGGATACGCAGTATTTT.

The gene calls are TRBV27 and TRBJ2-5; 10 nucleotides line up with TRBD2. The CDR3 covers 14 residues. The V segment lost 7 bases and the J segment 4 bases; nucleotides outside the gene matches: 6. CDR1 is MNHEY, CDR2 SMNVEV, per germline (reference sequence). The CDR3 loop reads CASNKAGGRETQYF. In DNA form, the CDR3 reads TGTGCCAGCAACAAAGCGGGGGGGAGAGAGACCCAGTACTTC.

CDR3 residues: CASSLARTDNEQFF. As DNA, the CDR3 is TGTGCCAGCAGCTTAGCTCGGACAGACAATGAGCAGTTCTTC. The V and J genes are TRBV7-2 and TRBJ2-1, with TRBD1 as a possible D gene (6 bases). The V gene lost 0 bases and the J gene lost 5 bases, with 8 bases spanning the gap. Germline-derived CDR1 and CDR2 are SGHTA and FQGNSA. The CDR3 is 14 residues long.

CDR3 amino acids: CASSQDISSEEAEKLFF. The CDR3 coding sequence is TGCGCCAGCAGCCAAGATATTTCCAGTGAGGAGGCTGAAAAACTGTTTTTT. The rearrangement joins TRBV4-1 to TRBJ1-4, with D unresolved. Germline CDR1 reads MGHRA; CDR2 reads YSYEKL. V lost 0 bases and J 7 bases, leaving 18 bases between the germline ends. This CDR3 region has 17 residues.

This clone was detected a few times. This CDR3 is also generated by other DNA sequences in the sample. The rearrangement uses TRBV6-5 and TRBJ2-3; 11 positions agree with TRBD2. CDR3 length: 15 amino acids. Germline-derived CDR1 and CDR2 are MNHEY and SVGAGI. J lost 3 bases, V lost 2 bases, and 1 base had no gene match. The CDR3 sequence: CASSYGTSGTDTQYF. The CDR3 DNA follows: TGTGCCAGCAGTTACGGGACTAGCGGAACAGATACGCAGTATTTT.

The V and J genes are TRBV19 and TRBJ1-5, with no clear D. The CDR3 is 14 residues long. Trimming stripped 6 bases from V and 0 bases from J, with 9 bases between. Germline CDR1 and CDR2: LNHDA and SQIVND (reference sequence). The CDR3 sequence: CASRSSYSNQPQHF. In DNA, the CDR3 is TGTGCCAGTAGAAGTAGCTATAGCAATCAGCCCCAGCATTTT.